These 24 T cell receptor beta chains were sequenced from one sample in a study of OX40 agonist ivuxolimab in advanced cancers. The table came from immunoSEQ multiplex PCR; TCRdb's copy has only in-frame clones and leaves some out. Among roughly 89,000 clones listed, 86% were seen once. The sequences come from CD4+ or CD8+ T cells sorted from blood, collected in a trial of the OX40 agonist ivuxolimab. The source of these receptors is an adult with an advanced solid tumor such as melanoma, head and neck, liver or kidney cancer.

This clone appeared once. Other DNA sequences of this sample code for an identical CDR3. The gene calls are TRBV6-5 and TRBJ1-1; no clear D gene. The germline CDR1 and CDR2 sequences are MNHEY and SVGAGI. CDR3 length equals 15 residues. The V and J ends lost 0 bases and 0 bases respectively, with 8 bases between them. DNA for the CDR3: TGTGCCAGCAGTTACTCACGGGGATTGAACACTGAAGCTTTCTTT. Protein sequence: CASSYSRGLNTEAFF.

This clone has just one count. The rearrangement links TRBV5-4 to TRBJ2-5; TRBD1 matches 10 bases. This CDR3 comprises 16 residues. J was trimmed by 4 bases and V by 3 bases; bases with no gene match: 9. Germline lookup yields CDR1 SGHNT and CDR2 YYREEE (reference sequence). CDR3 in amino acids: CASSWRDRGVLETQYF. Written as DNA, the CDR3 is TGTGCCAGCAGCTGGAGGGACAGGGGCGTGTTAGAGACCCAGTACTTC.

The rearrangement joins TRBV5-6 to TRBJ2-5; D perhaps matches TRBD2 (5 bases). V was pared by 7 bases and J by 5 bases, with 18 bases between. Germline assignment: CDR1 SGHDT and CDR2 YYEEEE. The CDR3 loop spans 14 amino acids. DNA for the CDR3: TGTGCCAGCCTAATTAGAGGGTCGAGGGAGACCCAGTACTTC. It is translated as CASLIRGSRETQYF.

The chain carries TRBV5-5 and TRBJ1-5, with TRBD1 matching over 7 bases. Germline assignment: CDR1 SGHKS and CDR2 YYEKEE (reference sequence). With V trimmed by 0 bases and J by 4 bases, 10 bases remained unmatched. The CDR3 contains 17 residues. CDR3 DNA: TGTGCCAGCAGCTTGGGACTACAGGGGAGCCTTAATCAGCCCCAGCATTTT. Translated, it gives CASSLGLQGSLNQPQHF.

CDR3 amino acids: CASSEQGATNEKLFF. The CDR3 DNA is TGTGCCAGCAGCGAACAGGGAGCAACTAATGAAAAACTGTTTTTT. The J gene is TRBJ1-4, the V gene TRBV2, with D tentatively TRBD1 (6 bases). This CDR3 spans 15 amino acids. V gave up 6 bases and J gave up 0 bases, with 11 bases separating them. CDR1 and CDR2 from the germline V gene are SNHLY and FYNNEI. Full variable domain (outside the CDR3, taken from reference TRBV2 and TRBJ1-4): EPEVTQTPSHQVTQMGQEVILRCVPISNHLYFYWYRQILGQKVEFLVSFYNNEISEKSEIFDDQFSVERPDGSNFTLKIRSTKLEDSAMYFCASSEQGATNEKLFFGSGTQLSVL.

The chain is built from TRBV7-9 and TRBJ1-5; TRBD1 matches at 9 bases. Germline-derived CDR1 and CDR2 are SEHNR and FQNEAQ (reference sequence). CDR3 length equals 16 residues. J gave up 1 base and V 5 bases, and 6 bases lay outside the gene matches. CDR3 nucleotides: TGTGCCAGCAGCCCCGGAGGGACAGGGAGCAATCAGCCCCAGCATTTT. Translating it yields CASSPGGTGSNQPQHF.

The V and J genes are TRBV5-1 and TRBJ1-3; D not certain. The germline V gene has CDR1 SGHRS and CDR2 YFSETQ. This CDR3 comprises 15 residues. V was clipped by 4 bases and J by 1 base, with 12 bases between them. The CDR3 DNA follows: TGCGCCAGCAGCCCTTCCATAGGGTCTGGAAACACCATATATTTT. This codes for CASSPSIGSGNTIYF.

This clone appeared a single time. The gene calls are TRBV7-9 and TRBJ1-6; D is undetermined. The ends were cut back, 3 bases at V and 5 bases at J, with 8 bases in the middle. Looked up from germline, CDR1 is SEHNR and CDR2 is FQNEAQ (reference sequence). This CDR3 is 14 amino acids long. The CDR3 DNA is TGTGCCAGCAGCTTGGGCAGAAATAATTCACCCCTCCACTTT. Its protein is CASSLGRNNSPLHF.

The chain couples TRBV5-6 to TRBJ2-7; D is perhaps TRBD1 (6 bases). CDR1 and CDR2 from the germline V gene are SGHDT and YYEEEE. V lost 0 bases and J 3 bases, leaving 10 bases between the germline ends. The CDR3 totals 14 residues. CDR3 DNA sequence: TGTGCCAGCAGCTTGGCGAACAGGGACTACGAGCAGTACTTC. It specifies CASSLANRDYEQYF.

The V call is TRBV25-1, the J call TRBJ2-2; a possible D gene is TRBD2 (5 bases). V gave up 1 base and J gave up 7 bases, with 7 bases separating them. CDR3 length: 13 residues. Germline lookup yields CDR1 MGHDK and CDR2 SYGVNS. For the CDR3, the DNA is TGTGCCAGCAGTGAATCCCGGGACGGGGAGCTGTTTTTT. Amino acid sequence: CASSESRDGELFF.

This clone occurred a few times. The V call is TRBV5-3, the J call TRBJ1-3; D gene uncertain. TRBV5-3 is an ORF for which the function is uncertain. Trimming cost V 4 bases and J 0 bases, with 5 bases left between them. This CDR3 is built from 13 residues. CDR3 bases: TGTGCCAGAAGCGGAGGCTCTGGAAACACCATATATTTT. Its translation is CARSGGSGNTIYF.

This clone was recorded a few times. The rearrangement joins TRBV6-6 to TRBJ2-1; the match to TRBD1 covers 9 bases. Germline V gene lookup returns CDR1 MNHNY and CDR2 SVGAGI (reference sequence). After removal of 5 bases from V and 7 bases from J, the junction contained 9 bases not matched to a gene. The CDR3 extends over 15 amino acids. The CDR3, as DNA: TGTGCCAGCAGTACTACAGGGGGCTGGTATAATGAGCAGTTCTTC. Protein product: CASSTTGGWYNEQFF.

The V gene is TRBV5-1, the J gene TRBJ2-2; 11 bases match TRBD2. CDR1 is SGHRS, CDR2 YFSETQ, per germline. Trimming at V came to 4 bases and at J to 2 bases, leaving 4 bases not matched to a gene. The CDR3 is 16 amino acids. This CDR3 reads CASSATSGANTGELFF. The CDR3 bases are TGCGCCAGCAGCGCGACTAGCGGGGCAAACACCGGGGAGCTGTTTTTT.

The chain joins TRBV6-6 to TRBJ2-7; TRBD1 matches 10 bases. The CDR3 has 16 residues. Germline CDR1 is MNHNY and CDR2 is SVGAGI (reference sequence). V shed 2 bases and J 4 bases; nucleotides not matched to a gene: 8. CDR3 residues: CASSYPESGQGYEQYF. CDR3 bases: TGTGCCAGCAGTTACCCAGAATCGGGACAGGGGTACGAGCAGTACTTC.

This sequence joins TRBV19 and TRBJ2-3; D is unresolved. Germline V gene sequence: CDR1 LNHDA, CDR2 SQIVND (reference sequence). The V end lost 1 base, the J end lost 0 bases, and 17 bases lay between the germline ends. The CDR3 is 18 amino acids. CDR3 loop: CASSIGRSGRASTDTQYF. The DNA for the CDR3 is TGTGCCAGTAGTATAGGTCGGTCGGGCAGAGCTAGCACAGATACGCAGTATTTT.

V and J are TRBV6-1 and TRBJ1-6; D is uncertain. Germline assignment: CDR1 MNHNS and CDR2 SASEGT. V lost 2 bases and J lost 13, with 15 bases in between. The CDR3 has 14 amino acids. For the CDR3, the DNA is TGTGCCAGCAGTGAATTCAATTCTGGCTCGCCCCTCCACTTT. It yields the protein CASSEFNSGSPLHF.

The chain carries TRBV19 and TRBJ1-5; unclear D gene. Trimming removed 5 bases at V and 0 bases at J, with 11 bases between. The CDR3 runs to 15 residues. The germline CDR1 and CDR2 sequences are LNHDA and SQIVND (reference sequence). The CDR3 sequence: CASSPYTHSNQPQHF. DNA of the CDR3: TGTGCCAGTAGTCCCTACACCCATAGCAATCAGCCCCAGCATTTT.

The chain's CDR3 is CATSRDLIVAAYEQFF. The CDR3 bases are TGTGCCACCAGCAGAGATCTAATCGTCGCGGCCTATGAGCAGTTCTTC. V usage is TRBV15 and J usage is TRBJ2-1; no clear D gene. This CDR3 contains 16 residues. Trimming took off 0 bases at V and 8 bases at J, with 17 bases between the two ends. Germline CDR1 and CDR2: LNHNV and YYDKDF (reference sequence). Looking up the rest from reference TRBV15 and TRBJ2-1 gives the full variable domain: DAMVIQNPRYQVTQFGKPVTLSCSQTLNHNVMYWYQQKSSQAPKLLFHYYDKDFNNEADTPDNFQSRRPNTSFCFLDIRSPGLGDTAMYLCATSRDLIVAAYEQFFGPGTRLTVL.

The V gene is TRBV13, the J gene TRBJ1-3, with D maybe TRBD1 (5 bases). The CDR3 is 16 amino acids. The germline V gene encodes CDR1 PRHDT and CDR2 FYEKMQ (reference sequence). Trimming removed 6 bases from V and 4 bases from J, with 19 bases in between. The CDR3 DNA reads TGTGCCAGCAGATCGGGGCAGGGCCTCGGGGGAAACACCATATATTTT. Translating gives CASRSGQGLGGNTIYF.

J is TRBJ2-7 and V is TRBV7-6; D is undetermined. This CDR3 comprises 13 residues. With 1 base removed from V and 7 bases from J, the gap between germline ends came to 11 bases. Per germline, CDR1 SGHVS and CDR2 FNYEAQ. The DNA of the CDR3 is TGTGCCAGCAGCTTAGGTCCAGGCCGAGAGCAGTACTTC. Protein sequence: CASSLGPGREQYF.

J is TRBJ2-1 and V is TRBV7-9, with D possibly called TRBD1 or TRBD2 (5 bases each). In germline, CDR1 is SEHNR, CDR2 FQNEAQ (reference sequence). The CDR3 is 14 amino acids. The V end lost 0 bases, the J end lost 9 bases, and 12 bases lay between the germline ends. As DNA, the CDR3 is TGTGCCAGCAGCTTAGCTACGGGGACGCGTGAGCAGTTCTTC. Amino acids: CASSLATGTREQFF.

The chain couples TRBV27 to TRBJ2-7; no reliable D call. The length of the CDR3 is 13 residues. The V gene's germline CDR1 is MNHEY and CDR2 SMNVEV (reference sequence). V dropped 3 bases and J dropped 1 base, with 7 bases sitting between them. CDR3 DNA sequence: TGTGCCAGCAGTTTCTCTAGATCCTACGAGCAGTACTTC. Amino acids: CASSFSRSYEQYF.

The chain employs TRBV10-3 and TRBJ1-2; 8 bases are shared with TRBD1. The J segment lost 1 base and the V segment lost 5 bases, leaving 6 bases of the junction unmatched. The CDR3 runs to 15 residues. Germline V gene sequence: CDR1 ENHRY, CDR2 SYGVKD. The CDR3 DNA sequence: TGTGCCATCAGTAAAACAGGGGGACTTAACTATGGCTACACCTTC. This translates into CAISKTGGLNYGYTF.

The V gene is TRBV5-1, the J gene TRBJ2-7; 7 nucleotides align to TRBD1. Trimming at V came to 1 base and at J to 5 bases, leaving 6 bases not matched to a gene. CDR3 length equals 14 residues. Germline V gene lookup returns CDR1 SGHRS and CDR2 YFSETQ. CDR3 sequence: CASSLTLGGDEQYF. The CDR3 DNA sequence: TGCGCCAGCAGCTTGACGTTAGGGGGCGACGAGCAGTACTTC.